A selection of T cell receptor beta chains follows, all from one sample in a study of esophageal squamous cell carcinoma under preoperative chemotherapy. TCRdb analysed the PCR reads with MiXCR anew, one entry per CDR3 protein. The profile covers over 10,000 distinct CDR3 sequences, with roughly 50% appearing a single time and 16% taken by the ten largest. Specimen collection occurred from a patient given preoperative chemotherapy. The receptors were sampled from a human donor with esophageal squamous cell carcinoma. The donor label of this sample is uncertain. Each CDR3 is given with its conserved first and last residue. Fields, in order: V gene, clone size, D gene, J gene, CDR3 protein, CDR3 DNA. D genes are given only for firm matches. Rows give clone size only sometimes, using once, few, many, or a class for an expanded clone.

TRBV4-2	-	TRBD2	TRBJ2-1	CASSQDRVAGNNEQFF	TGTGCCAGCAGCCAAGATAGGGTAGCGGGAAACAATGAGCAGTTCTTC
TRBV7-2	medium-sized	-	TRBJ2-7	CASSYGGEQYF	TGTGCCAGCAGCTATGGTGGAGAGCAGTACTTC
TRBV6-4	-	-	TRBJ2-1	CASSDSEYNEQFF	TGTGCCAGCAGTGACTCAGAGTACAATGAGCAGTTCTTC
TRBV6-5	many	-	TRBJ2-4	CASSSPTLGDGAKNIQYF	TGTGCCAGCAGTTCCCCGACCTTGGGGGACGGCGCCAAAAACATTCAGTACTTC
TRBV6-1	medium-sized	TRBD1	TRBJ2-4	CASSRQGVGDENIQYF	TGTGCCAGCAGCCGACAGGGGGTAGGGGACGAGAACATTCAGTACTTC
TRBV7-2	-	-	TRBJ2-3	CASRAQGGRGTETQYF	TGTGCCAGCAGGGCACAGGGAGGGCGAGGGACAGAGACGCAGTATTTT
TRBV11-1	-	TRBD1	TRBJ2-7	CASSLASLPGTGDYEQYF	TGTGCCAGCAGCTTAGCGTCTTTACCCGGGACAGGGGATTACGAGCAGTACTTC
TRBV6-5	many	TRBD1	TRBJ2-5	CASSFPGQGEETQYF	TGTGCCAGCAGTTTTCCGGGACAGGGGGAAGAGACCCAGTACTTC
TRBV6-1	-	-	TRBJ2-1	CASSEDASYYNEQFF	TGTGCCAGCAGTGAAGATGCTAGCTATTACAATGAGCAGTTCTTC
TRBV27	-	TRBD1	TRBJ2-3	CASSFDRGPTDTQYF	TGTGCCAGCAGTTTCGACAGGGGGCCGACAGATACGCAGTATTTT
TRBV7-2	-	-	TRBJ2-3	CASSSHPTDTQYF	TGTGCCAGCAGCTCCCACCCCACAGATACGCAGTATTTT
TRBV6-5	-	TRBD2	TRBJ2-7	CASSYGAGYEQYF	TGTGCCAGCAGTTACGGAGCGGGGTACGAGCAGTACTTC
TRBV5-1	once	-	TRBJ2-3	CASSSGGRCSKDTQYF	TGCGCCAGCAGCTCCGGGGGGCGGTGTAGCAAAGACACGCAGTATTTT
TRBV29-1	-	-	TRBJ2-1	CSVEGAGEPSSYNEQFF	TGCAGCGTTGAGGGGGCAGGGGAACCTAGCTCCTACAATGAGCAGTTCTTC
TRBV7-2	-	TRBD2	TRBJ2-5	CASSFAGTSGIVNEQYF	TGTGCCAGCAGCTTTGCCGGGACTAGCGGGATCGTTAATGAGCAGTACTTC
TRBV6-1	many	-	TRBJ2-6	CASSRQDGANVLTF	TGTGCCAGCAGCCGACAGGATGGGGCCAACGTCCTGACTTTC
TRBV6-1	-	-	TRBJ2-4	CASSERAGGLCAKNTQYF	TGTGCCAGCAGTGAGAGGGCAGGGGGGCTGTGTGCCAAAAATACGCAGTACTTT
TRBV14	once	TRBD1	TRBJ2-5	CASSLGTGGLDEQYF	TGTGCCAGCAGCCTTGGGACAGGGGGCCTCGATGAGCAGTACTTC
TRBV7-2	few	TRBD2	TRBJ2-7	CASSLASSGSSYSYEQYF	TGTGCCAGCAGCTTAGCTTCTAGCGGGAGTTCCTACTCCTACGAGCAGTACTTC
TRBV6-1	-	TRBD2	TRBJ2-1	CASSLSGRSEQFF	TGTGCCAGCAGTCTTAGCGGGAGGTCTGAGCAGTTCTTC
TRBV10-3	-	TRBD2	TRBJ2-5	CAISAGTSGETQYF	TGTGCCATCAGTGCCGGGACTAGCGGAGAGACCCAGTACTTC
TRBV6-5	-	-	TRBJ2-2	CASIPEDVSTGEQFF	TGTGCCAGCATTCCCGAGGACGTGAGCACCGGGGAGCAGTTTTTT
TRBV7-2	-	-	TRBJ2-2	CANGLLSTGELFF	TGTGCCAACGGCCTTCTGAGCACCGGGGAGCTGTTTTTT
TRBV5-1	many	-	TRBJ2-5	CASSSGFLETQYF	TGCGCCAGCAGCTCAGGGTTTTTGGAGACCCAGTACTTC
TRBV7-8	-	-	TRBJ2-2	CASSLALDTQFF	TGTGCCAGCAGCTTAGCGCTTGATACGCAGTTTTTT
TRBV6-1	-	-	TRBJ2-7	CASSKTSSYEQYF	TGTGCCAGCAGTAAGACCAGCTCCTACGAGCAGTACTTC
TRBV6-2/TRBV6-3	-	TRBD2	TRBJ2-3	CASSYSIISGSDADTQYF	TGTGCCAGCAGTTACTCGATAATCAGCGGGAGTGACGCAGATACGCAGTATTTT